Included here is one T cell receptor (beta chain) sequence, with context. Its antigen remains unidentified. The data originate from a study of T and B cells in COVID-19 patients. About the research overall: Of around 21 active-infection patients, more than nine were critically ill with mechanical ventilation or extracorporeal membrane oxygenation. Comorbidities linked to unfavorable COVID-19 outcome were present in about 90% of the 20 active-infection patients. Whole-study results and caveats: Clonality of TRB repertoires was high in active COVID-19; recovery brought above-healthy diversity and richness. In COVID-19 patients, T cell receptor beta variable and joining gene use was reportedly strongly skewed.

BIOMED2 TRB-A/B primer pools were used in multiplex TRB PCR. Each CDR3 protein is one row after TCRdb ran MiXCR on the multiplex PCR reads. The sample records roughly 13,000 distinct CDR3 sequences, roughly 28% being singletons. There are 16 residues in the CDR3. V was clipped by 3 bases and J by 4 bases, with 18 bases between them. From blood, roughly 220-550 ng of genomic DNA served as TRB template. The sample was blood. J is TRBJ2-5 and V is TRBV12-3 or TRBV12-4; D is possibly TRBD2 (6 bases). This clonotype originated in a human donor who had recovered from COVID-19. CDR3 in DNA: TGTGCCAGCAGTTTTTACGGGACTCTTAGGGGAGAGACCCAGTACTTC. This codes for CASSFYGTLRGETQYF.